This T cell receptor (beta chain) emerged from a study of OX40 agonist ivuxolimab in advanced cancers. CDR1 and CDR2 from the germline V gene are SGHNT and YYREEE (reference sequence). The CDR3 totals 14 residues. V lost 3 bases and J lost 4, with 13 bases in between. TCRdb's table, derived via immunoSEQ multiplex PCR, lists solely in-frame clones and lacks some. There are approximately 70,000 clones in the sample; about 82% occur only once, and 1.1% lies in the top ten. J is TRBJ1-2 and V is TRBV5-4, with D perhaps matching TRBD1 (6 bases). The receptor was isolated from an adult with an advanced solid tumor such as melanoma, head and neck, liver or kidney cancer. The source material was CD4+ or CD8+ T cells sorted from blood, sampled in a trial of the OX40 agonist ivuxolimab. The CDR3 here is CASSSETGTYGYTF. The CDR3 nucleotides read TGTGCCAGCAGCTCCGAAACAGGGACCTATGGCTACACCTTC.